Listed below are T cell receptor beta chains from one sample, sequenced in a study of T cell repertoires in cytomegalovirus infection. TCRdb reprocessed the reads with MiXCR, giving one entry per CDR3 protein. The table lists some 400,000 distinct CDR3 sequences, approximately 18% of them singletons. The specimen was PBMCs. The receptor set was obtained from a human donor in good health (CMV status not recorded). Some clones in this sample may be carry-over from other donors' samples. Both conserved end residues are part of each CDR3. Each record gives: J gene, D gene, clone size, V gene, CDR3 protein, CDR3 DNA. The D gene is left open where the match is weak. Clone size is shown for a subset of rows, as once, few, many or a class of expanded clone.

>TRBJ1-1|-|-|TRBV3-1
CASSPVPPTEAFF
TGTGCCAGCAGCCCCGTCCCCCCAACTGAAGCTTTCTTT
>TRBJ2-1|-|once|TRBV28
CASRTVFSYNEQFF
TGTGCCAGTCGGACAGTTTTCTCCTACAATGAGCAGTTCTTC
>TRBJ1-1|TRBD1|-|TRBV2
CASDGTGSDTEAFF
TGTGCCAGTGACGGGACAGGGTCGGACACTGAAGCTTTCTTT
>TRBJ2-4|-|-|TRBV7-9
CASNPGGAAKNIQYF
TGTGCCAGCAATCCAGGGGGGGCGGCCAAAAACATTCAGTACTTC
>TRBJ2-5|-|many|TRBV6-1
CASVTSRGLPEETQYF
TGTGCCAGCGTGACATCCCGGGGCCTGCCGGAAGAGACCCAGTACTTC
>TRBJ2-1|TRBD2|many|TRBV7-2
CASSPWTRIFDEQFF
TGTGCCAGCAGCCCCTGGACTAGGATTTTCGATGAGCAGTTCTTC
>TRBJ2-2|-|-|TRBV3-1
CASSPSVKSNTGELFF
TGTGCCAGCAGCCCGTCGGTCAAGTCGAACACCGGGGAGCTGTTTTTT
>TRBJ2-5|TRBD2|many|TRBV2
CASSGLAGETQYF
TGTGCCAGCAGCGGACTAGCGGGAGAGACCCAGTACTTC
>TRBJ2-1|TRBD2|-|TRBV28
CASSTRLPGLAAKSSYNEQFF
TGTGCCAGCAGTACCCGTCTACCGGGACTAGCGGCTAAAAGCTCCTACAATGAGCAGTTCTTC
>TRBJ1-3|-|many|TRBV11-2
CASSLEVGDSLYF
TGTGCCAGCAGCTTAGAGGTCGGCGACAGTCTATATTTT
>TRBJ1-2|-|many|TRBV7-8
CASSLRRLNYGYTF
TGTGCCAGCAGCTTACGCAGGCTAAACTATGGCTACACCTTC
>TRBJ2-1|-|many|TRBV7-2
CASALRDALYNEQFF
TGTGCCAGCGCCTTGCGGGATGCCCTCTACAATGAGCAGTTCTTC